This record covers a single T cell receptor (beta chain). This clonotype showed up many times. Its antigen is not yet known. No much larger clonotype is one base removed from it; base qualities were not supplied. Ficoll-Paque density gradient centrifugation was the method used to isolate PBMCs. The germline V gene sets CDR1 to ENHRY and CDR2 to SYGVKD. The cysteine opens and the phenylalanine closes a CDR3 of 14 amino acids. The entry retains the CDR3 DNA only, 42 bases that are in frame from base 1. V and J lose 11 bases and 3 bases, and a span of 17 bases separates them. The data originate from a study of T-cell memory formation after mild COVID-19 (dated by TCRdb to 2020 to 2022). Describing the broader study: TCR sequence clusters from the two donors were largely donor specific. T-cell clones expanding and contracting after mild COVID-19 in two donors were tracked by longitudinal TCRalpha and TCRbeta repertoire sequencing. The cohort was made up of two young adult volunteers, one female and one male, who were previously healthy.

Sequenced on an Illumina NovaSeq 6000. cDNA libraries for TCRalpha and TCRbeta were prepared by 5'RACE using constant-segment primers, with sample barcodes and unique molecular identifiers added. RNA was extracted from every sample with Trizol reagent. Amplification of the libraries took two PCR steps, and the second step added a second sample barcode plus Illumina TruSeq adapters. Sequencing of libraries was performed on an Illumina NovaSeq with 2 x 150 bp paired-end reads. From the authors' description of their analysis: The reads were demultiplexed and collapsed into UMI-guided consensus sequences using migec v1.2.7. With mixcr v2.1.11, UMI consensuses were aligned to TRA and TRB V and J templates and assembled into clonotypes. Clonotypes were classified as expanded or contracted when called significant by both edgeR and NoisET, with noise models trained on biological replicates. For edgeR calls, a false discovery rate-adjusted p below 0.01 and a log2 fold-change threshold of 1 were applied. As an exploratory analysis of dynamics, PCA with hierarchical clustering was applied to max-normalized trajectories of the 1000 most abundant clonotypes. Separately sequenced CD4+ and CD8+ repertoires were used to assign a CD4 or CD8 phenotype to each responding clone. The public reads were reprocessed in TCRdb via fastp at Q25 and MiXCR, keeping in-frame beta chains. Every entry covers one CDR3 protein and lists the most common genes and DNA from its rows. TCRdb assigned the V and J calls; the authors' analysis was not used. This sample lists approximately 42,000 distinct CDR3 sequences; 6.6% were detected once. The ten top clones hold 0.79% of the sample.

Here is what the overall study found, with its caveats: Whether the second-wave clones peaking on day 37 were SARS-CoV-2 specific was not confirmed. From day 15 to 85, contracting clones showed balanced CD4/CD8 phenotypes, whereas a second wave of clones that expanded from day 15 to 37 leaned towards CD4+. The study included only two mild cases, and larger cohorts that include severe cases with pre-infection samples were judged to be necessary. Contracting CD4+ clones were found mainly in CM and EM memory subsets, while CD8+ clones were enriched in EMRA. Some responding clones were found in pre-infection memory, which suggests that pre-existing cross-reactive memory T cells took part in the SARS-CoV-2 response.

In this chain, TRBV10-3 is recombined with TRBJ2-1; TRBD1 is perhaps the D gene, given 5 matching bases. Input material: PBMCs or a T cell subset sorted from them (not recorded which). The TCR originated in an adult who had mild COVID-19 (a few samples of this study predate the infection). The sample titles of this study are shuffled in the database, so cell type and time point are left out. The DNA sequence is TGTGCCGCCCTACCAGGGAAGGGCTACAATGAGCAGTTCTTC. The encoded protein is CAALPGKGYNEQFF.